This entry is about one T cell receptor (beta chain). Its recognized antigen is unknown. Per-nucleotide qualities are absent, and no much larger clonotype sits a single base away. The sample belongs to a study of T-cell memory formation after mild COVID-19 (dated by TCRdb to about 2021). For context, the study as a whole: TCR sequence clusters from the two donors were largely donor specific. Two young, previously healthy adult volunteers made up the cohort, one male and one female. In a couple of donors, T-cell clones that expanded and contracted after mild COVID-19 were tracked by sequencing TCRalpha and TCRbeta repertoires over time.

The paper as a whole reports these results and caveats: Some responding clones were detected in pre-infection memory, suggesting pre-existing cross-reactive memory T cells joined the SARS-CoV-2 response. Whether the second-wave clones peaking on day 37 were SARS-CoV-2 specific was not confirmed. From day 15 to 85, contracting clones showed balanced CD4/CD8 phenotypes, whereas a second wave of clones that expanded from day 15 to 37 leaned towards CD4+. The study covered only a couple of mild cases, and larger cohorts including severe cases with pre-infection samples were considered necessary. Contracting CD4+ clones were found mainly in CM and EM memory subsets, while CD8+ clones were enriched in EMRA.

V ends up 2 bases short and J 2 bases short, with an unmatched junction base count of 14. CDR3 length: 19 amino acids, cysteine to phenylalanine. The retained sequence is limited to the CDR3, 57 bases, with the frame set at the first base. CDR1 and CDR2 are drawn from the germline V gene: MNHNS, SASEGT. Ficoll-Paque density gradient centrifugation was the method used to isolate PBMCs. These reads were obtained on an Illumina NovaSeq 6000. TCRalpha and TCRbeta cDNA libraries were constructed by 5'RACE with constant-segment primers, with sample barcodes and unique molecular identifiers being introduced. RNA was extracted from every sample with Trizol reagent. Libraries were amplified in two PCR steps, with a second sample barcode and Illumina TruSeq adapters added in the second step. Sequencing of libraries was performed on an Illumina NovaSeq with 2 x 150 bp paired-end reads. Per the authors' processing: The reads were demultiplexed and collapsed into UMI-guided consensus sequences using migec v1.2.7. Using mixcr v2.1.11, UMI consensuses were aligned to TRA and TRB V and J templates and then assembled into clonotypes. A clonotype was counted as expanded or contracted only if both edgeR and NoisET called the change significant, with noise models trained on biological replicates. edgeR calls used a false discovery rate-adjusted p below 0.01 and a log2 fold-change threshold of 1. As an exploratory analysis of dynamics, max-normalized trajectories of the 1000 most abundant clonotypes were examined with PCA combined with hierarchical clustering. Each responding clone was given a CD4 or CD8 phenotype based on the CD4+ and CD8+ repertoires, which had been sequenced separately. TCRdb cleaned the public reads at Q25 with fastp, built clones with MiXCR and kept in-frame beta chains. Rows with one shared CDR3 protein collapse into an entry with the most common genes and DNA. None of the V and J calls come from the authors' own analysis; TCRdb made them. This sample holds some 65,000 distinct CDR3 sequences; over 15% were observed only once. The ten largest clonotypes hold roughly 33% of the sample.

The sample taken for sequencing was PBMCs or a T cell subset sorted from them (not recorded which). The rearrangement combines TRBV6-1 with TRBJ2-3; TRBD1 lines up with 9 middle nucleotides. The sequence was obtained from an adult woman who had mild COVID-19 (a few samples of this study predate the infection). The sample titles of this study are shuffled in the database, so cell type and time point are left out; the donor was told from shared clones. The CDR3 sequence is CASSEHRTGGRVHTDTQYF. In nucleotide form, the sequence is TGTGCCAGCAGTGAACATCGAACAGGGGGCCGCGTCCACACAGATACGCAGTATTTT.